The TCR beta chain described here comes from a study of long-term antiretroviral therapy in people with HIV. At the level of the study: First collections came about a decade before the 2015 immediate-ART recommendation.

The immunoSEQ assay was v3.0, run at survey level. Sequencing aimed to cover about 35,000-50,000 T-cell genomes per sample. The table came from immunoSEQ multiplex PCR; TCRdb's copy has only in-frame clones and leaves some out. Among tens of thousands of clones, around 84% were seen once, and the ten largest hold 4.3%. The cryopreserved samples used held roughly 0.9-10 million PBMC prior to extraction of DNA. Notes on the study in general: Controls had broader CDR3 length ranges than HIV repertoires did.

The CDR3 loop spans 15 amino acids. CDR1 is SEHNR and CDR2 is FQNEAQ in the germline V gene (reference sequence). V trimming: 2 bases; J trimming: 8 bases; junction bases outside the gene matches: 6. In regard to this clone: No antigen is known for it.

The gene calls are TRBV7-9 and TRBJ1-4; 9 bases line up with TRBD1. The sequence was collected from a young man with HIV. This material consisted of unsorted PBMCs, taken about 5.7 years after starting antiretroviral therapy. The CDR3 reads CASSLPGQGGEKLFF. In DNA, the CDR3 is TGTGCCAGCAGCTTACCGGGACAGGGTGGGGAAAAACTGTTTTTT.